This T cell receptor beta chain was found in a study of T cells in Graves' hyperthyroidism and ophthalmopathy. Trimming stripped 0 bases from V and 0 bases from J, with 9 bases between. This CDR3 has 16 amino acids. Looked up from germline, CDR1 is MGHRA and CDR2 is YSYEKL. Amplification of TCR beta CDR3 regions was performed using RNA transcripts as template. A set of HTBI primers served as the primers for a first-round RT-PCR of the TCR CDR3. From the multiplex PCR reads, TCRdb called clonotypes with MiXCR, one entry per CDR3 protein. Of hundreds of thousands of distinct CDR3 sequences listed, 25% are singletons.

Sequenced sample: blood. The origin of this receptor is a man aged 50 to 60 with Graves' hyperthyroidism. The rearrangement uses TRBV4-1 and TRBJ2-1; D unclear. The CDR3 bases are TGCGCCAGCAGCCAAGATACGGGCCTCTCCTACAATGAGCAGTTCTTC. This encodes CASSQDTGLSYNEQFF.